This T cell receptor (beta chain) was identified in a study of T cells expressing NK-cell markers. Findings and limits, study-wide: Dominant NKG2C+ clonotypes were found to form roughly 1.0-7.0% of CD8+ T cells in over five donors.

TCRdb processed the 5' RACE reads again and assigns one entry to each CDR3 protein, with no DNA. Across 350,000 to 400,000 distinct CDR3 sequences, the top ten clones capture about 10% of the sample. The CDR3 has 16 residues. Germline V gene data show CDR1 as SGHTA and CDR2 as FQGTGA. A note on this clonotype: Its antigen is still unknown.

This clonotype was sampled from a woman aged 45-60 years in good health. The sample taken for sequencing was blood T cells: a sorted CD56 or NKG2C T cell subset, CD4+ or CD8+ T cells, or bulk PBMC T cells (not recorded which). V is TRBV7-3 and J is TRBJ2-1; TCRdb designates TRBD2, a call that cannot be tested without DNA. CDR3 in amino acids: CASSLEGGRHYNEQFF.